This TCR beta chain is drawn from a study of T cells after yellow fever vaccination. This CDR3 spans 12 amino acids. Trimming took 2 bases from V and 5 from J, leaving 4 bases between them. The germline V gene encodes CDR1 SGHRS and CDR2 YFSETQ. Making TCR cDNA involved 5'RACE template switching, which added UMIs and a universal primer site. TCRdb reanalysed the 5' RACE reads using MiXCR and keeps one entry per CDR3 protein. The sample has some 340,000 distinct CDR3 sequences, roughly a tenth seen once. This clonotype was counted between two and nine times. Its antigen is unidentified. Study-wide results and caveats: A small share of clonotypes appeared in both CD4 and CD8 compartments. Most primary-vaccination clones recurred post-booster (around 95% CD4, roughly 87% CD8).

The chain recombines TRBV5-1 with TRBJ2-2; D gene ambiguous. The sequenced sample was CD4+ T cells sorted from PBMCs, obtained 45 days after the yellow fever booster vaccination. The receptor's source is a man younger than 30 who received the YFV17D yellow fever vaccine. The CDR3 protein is CASSFQTGELFF. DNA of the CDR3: TGCGCCAGCAGCTTTCAGACCGGGGAGCTGTTTTTT.